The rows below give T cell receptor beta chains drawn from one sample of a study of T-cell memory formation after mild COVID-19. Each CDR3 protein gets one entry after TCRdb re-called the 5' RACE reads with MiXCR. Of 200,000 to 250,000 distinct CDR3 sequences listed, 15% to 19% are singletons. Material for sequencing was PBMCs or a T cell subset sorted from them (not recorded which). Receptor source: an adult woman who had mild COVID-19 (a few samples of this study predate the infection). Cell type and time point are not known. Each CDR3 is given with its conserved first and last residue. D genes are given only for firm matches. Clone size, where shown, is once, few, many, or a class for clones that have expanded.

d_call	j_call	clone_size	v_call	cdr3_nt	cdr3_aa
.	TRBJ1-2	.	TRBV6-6	TGTGCCAGCAGTTACTCGACGTTTAACTATGGCTACACCTTC	CASSYSTFNYGYTF
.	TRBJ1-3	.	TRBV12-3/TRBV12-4	TGTGCCAGCAGTCCAGGACGCCTCTCTGGAAACACCATATATTTT	CASSPGRLSGNTIYF
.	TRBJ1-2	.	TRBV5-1	TGCGCCAGCAGCTCATCAATGGACACCGATGGGGGCACCTTC	CASSSSMDTDGGTF
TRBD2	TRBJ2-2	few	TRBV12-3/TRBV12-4	TGTGCCAGCAGTTTCGGACTAGAATCCGGGGAGCTGTTTTTT	CASSFGLESGELFF
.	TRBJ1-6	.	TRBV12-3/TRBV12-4	TGTGCCAGCAGCCCCGCCGGGGTCAATTCACCCCTCCACTTT	CASSPAGVNSPLHF
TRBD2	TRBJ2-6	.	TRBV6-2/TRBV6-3	TGTGCCAGCAGCCTACTAGCGGGAGTCCCTGGGGCCAACGTCCTGACTTTC	CASSLLAGVPGANVLTF
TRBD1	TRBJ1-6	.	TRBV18	TGTGCCAGCTCACTGACAGGGTTTGATTCACCCCTCCACTTT	CASSLTGFDSPLHF
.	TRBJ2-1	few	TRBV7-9	TGTGCCAGCAGCTTCAAGGGTAGGTTCTACAATGAGCAGTTCTTC	CASSFKGRFYNEQFF
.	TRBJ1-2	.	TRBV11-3	TGTGCCAGCAGCTTTGAAGACAACTATGGCTACACCTTC	CASSFEDNYGYTF
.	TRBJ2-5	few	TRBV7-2	TGTGCCAGCAGCTTTGTAGGGGTAGAGACCCAGTACTTC	CASSFVGVETQYF
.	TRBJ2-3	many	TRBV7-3	TGTGCCAGCAGCTTCGCAGTCACAGATACGCAGTATTTT	CASSFAVTDTQYF
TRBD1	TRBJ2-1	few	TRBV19	TGTGCCAGTAGTATGAGGGACAGGGGAGGTAGTGAGCAGTTCTTC	CASSMRDRGGSEQFF
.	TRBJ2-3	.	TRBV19	TGTGCCAGTACTTGGGGAGGCCGCACAGATACGCAGTATTTT	CASTWGGRTDTQYF
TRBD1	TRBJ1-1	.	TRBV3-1	TGTGCCAGCAGCCTGACAGGGGGCAGGAGCACTGAAGCTTTCTTT	CASSLTGGRSTEAFF
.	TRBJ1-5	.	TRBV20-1	TGCAGTGCTAGAAAGGCAGGGCCCAATCAGCCCCAGCATTTT	CSARKAGPNQPQHF
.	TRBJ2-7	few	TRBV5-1	TGCGCCAGCAGTCCACCGGGACCCCCTCACTACGAGCAGTACTTC	CASSPPGPPHYEQYF
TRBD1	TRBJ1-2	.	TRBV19	TGTGCCAGTATGTCGGGACAGGGAACCTATGGCTACACCTTC	CASMSGQGTYGYTF
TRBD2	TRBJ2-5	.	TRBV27	TGTGCCAGCACGGAGACTAGCGGGGTTCGAAAGACCCAGTACTTC	CASTETSGVRKTQYF
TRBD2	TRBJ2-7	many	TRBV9	TGTGCCAGCAGCGTAGGAATTAGCGGGAATTACGAGCAGTACTTC	CASSVGISGNYEQYF
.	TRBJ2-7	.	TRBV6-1	TGTGCCAGCAGTGAAACGGTACCCTACGAGCAGTACTTC	CASSETVPYEQYF
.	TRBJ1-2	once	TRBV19	TGTGCCAGTAGTATACCGGGAGGGAGAGGTAACTATGGCTACACCTTC	CASSIPGGRGNYGYTF
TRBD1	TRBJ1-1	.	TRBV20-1	TGCAGTGCTAATTACAGGGGTTCTAACACTGAAGCTTTCTTT	CSANYRGSNTEAFF
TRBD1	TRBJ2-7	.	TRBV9	TGTGCCAGCAGCGTAGCTCCCGGGACAGCCCCCTACGAGCAGTACTTC	CASSVAPGTAPYEQYF
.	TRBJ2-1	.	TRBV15	TGTGCCACCAGCAGAGGGGACTCCATAGAGCAGTTCTTC	CATSRGDSIEQFF
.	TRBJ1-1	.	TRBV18	TGTGCCAGCTCACCATTGGCAGAGGACACTGAAGCTTTCTTT	CASSPLAEDTEAFF
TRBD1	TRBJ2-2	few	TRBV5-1	TGCGCCAGCAGCTGGACAGGGGGCACCGGGGAGCTGTTTTTT	CASSWTGGTGELFF
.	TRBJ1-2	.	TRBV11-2	TGTGCCAGCAGCCAGGACAGAGATCACTATGGCTACACCTTC	CASSQDRDHYGYTF
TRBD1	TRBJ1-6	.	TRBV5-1	TGCGCCAGCAGCCCGGGACAGGGGGAAAGGTCACCCCTCCACTTT	CASSPGQGERSPLHF
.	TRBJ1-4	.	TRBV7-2	TGTGCCAGCAGCCGACAAGGCCGAAATGAAAAACTGTTTTTT	CASSRQGRNEKLFF
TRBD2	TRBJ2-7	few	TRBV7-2	TGTGCCAGCAGCCTAACCGGGACTACCAAAAGCGAGCAGTACTTC	CASSLTGTTKSEQYF
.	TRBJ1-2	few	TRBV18	TGTGCCAGCTCACCTAGAGGGGAGAGCTACACCTTC	CASSPRGESYTF
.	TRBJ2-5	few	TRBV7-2	TGTGCCAGCAGCATTTTGGACCTGAGGGAGACCCAGTACTTC	CASSILDLRETQYF
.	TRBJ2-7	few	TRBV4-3	TGCGCCAGCAGCCAAGACAGGGAAGCACATGAAAGCTCCTACGAGCAGTACTTC	CASSQDREAHESSYEQYF
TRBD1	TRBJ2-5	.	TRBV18	TGTGCCAGCTCACCATTTAAGGGGGCCGGAGAGACCCAGTACTTC	CASSPFKGAGETQYF
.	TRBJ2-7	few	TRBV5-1	TGCGCCAGCAGCCCCACTGGGAACTCCTACGAGCAGTACTTC	CASSPTGNSYEQYF
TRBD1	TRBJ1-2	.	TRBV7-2	TGTGCCAGCAGCTTAAGGGGGACAGGGCATTCCAACTATGGCTACACCTTC	CASSLRGTGHSNYGYTF
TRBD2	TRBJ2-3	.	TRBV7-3	TGTGCCAGCAGTCGGACTAGCGGGAGTTCAGATACGCAGTATTTT	CASSRTSGSSDTQYF
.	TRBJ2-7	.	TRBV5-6	TGTGCCAGCAGCTTGGGCCAGGGCAGAGGAAGGTGGTACTTC	CASSLGQGRGRWYF
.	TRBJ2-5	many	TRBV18	TGTGCCAGCTCACCTCCGACCCGAAGTCGAGAGACCCAGTACTTC	CASSPPTRSRETQYF
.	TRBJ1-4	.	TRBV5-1	TGCGCCAGCAGCCTAGAGGGGACAACTAATGAAAAACTGTTTTTT	CASSLEGTTNEKLFF
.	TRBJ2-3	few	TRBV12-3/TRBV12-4	TGTGCCAGCAGTTTAGGACCCTTTACAGATACGCAGTATTTT	CASSLGPFTDTQYF
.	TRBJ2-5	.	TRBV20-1	TGCAGTGCTAGAGCTTTCTCGGGGGAGACCCAGTACTTC	CSARAFSGETQYF
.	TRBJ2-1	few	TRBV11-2	TGTGCCAGCAGCTTAGTAGGAGGGAGGCGGAGCGAGCAGTTCTTC	CASSLVGGRRSEQFF
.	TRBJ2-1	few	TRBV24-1	TGTGCCACCAGTCCCCAAGGAGTGGGTTCTTACAATGAGCAGTTCTTC	CATSPQGVGSYNEQFF
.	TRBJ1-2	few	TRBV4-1	TGCGCCAGCAGCCAAGAGGGCGACTATGGCTACACCTTC	CASSQEGDYGYTF
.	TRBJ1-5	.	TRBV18	TGTGCCAGCTCACTCCTCCAAGATCGGCAGCCCCAGCATTTT	CASSLLQDRQPQHF
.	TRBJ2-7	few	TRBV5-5	TGTGCCAGCAGCACAACAGGGATTCTGCGCGAGCAGTACTTC	CASSTTGILREQYF
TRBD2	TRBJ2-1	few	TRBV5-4	TGTGCCAGCAGCCGAGGTGGACTAGCGGGAGGGGGCTCCTACAATGAGCAGTTCTTC	CASSRGGLAGGGSYNEQFF
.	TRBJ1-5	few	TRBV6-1	TGTGCCAGCAGTGGAACTGGGAGCAATCAGCCCCAGCATTTT	CASSGTGSNQPQHF
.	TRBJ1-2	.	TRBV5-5	TGTGCCAGCAGCCGAGAATTGGTGGTCTATGGCTACACCTTC	CASSRELVVYGYTF
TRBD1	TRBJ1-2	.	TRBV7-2	TGTGCCAGCAGCTTATCCGGGACAGGCGCCTATGGCTACACCTTC	CASSLSGTGAYGYTF
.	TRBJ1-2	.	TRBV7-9	TGTGCCAGCAGCTTAGTGGCAGTAGTCGGCTATGGCTACACCTTC	CASSLVAVVGYGYTF
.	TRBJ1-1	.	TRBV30	TGTGCCTGGAGTGAGCCAGGGGCAAGGGGGATGAACACTGAAGCTTTCTTT	CAWSEPGARGMNTEAFF
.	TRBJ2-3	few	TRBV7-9	TGTGCCAGCAGTATATGGCGGGATCCCACAGATACGCAGTATTTT	CASSIWRDPTDTQYF
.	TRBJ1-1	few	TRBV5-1	TGCGCCAGCAGCTCGGGTGGAGGGCAAGGCACTGAAGCTTTCTTT	CASSSGGGQGTEAFF
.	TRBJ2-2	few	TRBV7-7	TGTGCTAGCAGCTTATCGCAGGGATTCACCGGGGAGCTGTTTTTT	CASSLSQGFTGELFF
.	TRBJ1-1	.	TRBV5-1	TGCGCCAGCAGCTCGCTAAGCGGGAACACTGAAGCTTTCTTT	CASSSLSGNTEAFF
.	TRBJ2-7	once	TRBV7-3	TGTGCCAGCAGCTTAGCCCCGGACAACGCCTACGAGCAGTACTTC	CASSLAPDNAYEQYF